The next 19 T cell receptor beta chains were all read from a single sample in a study of OX40 agonist ivuxolimab in advanced cancers. The library relied on the immunoSEQ multiplex PCR assay. The clones in this table, taken by TCRdb from immuneACCESS, are in-frame only. Not every clone is retained; where verified, under half of the shortfall comes from an unresolved V gene, and the cause of the rest is unknown. Counted in this sample were roughly 150,000 clones; 85% to 95% of them appeared once. The ten largest clonotypes hold around 0.31% of the sample. The source was CD4+ or CD8+ T cells sorted from blood, collected in a trial of the OX40 agonist ivuxolimab. These receptors originate from an adult with an advanced solid tumor such as melanoma, head and neck, liver or kidney cancer.

V and J are TRBV6-1 and TRBJ1-2; D ambiguous. The CDR3 consists of 12 residues. V was shortened by 5 bases and J by 5 bases, with 9 bases between the two germline ends. The V gene's germline CDR1 is MNHNS and CDR2 SASEGT. Written as DNA, the CDR3 is TGTGCCAGCAGTATTGACGATTATGGCTACACCTTC. Translating it yields CASSIDDYGYTF.

V is TRBV6-1 and J is TRBJ2-5; D is possibly TRBD2 (6 bases). Germline CDR1 is MNHNS and CDR2 is SASEGT. CDR3 length: 14 amino acids. The V and J ends lost 6 bases and 4 bases respectively, with 15 bases between them. The CDR3 DNA follows: TGTGCCAGCAGGGGGACTGTGGGGGGAGAGACCCAGTACTTC. It specifies CASRGTVGGETQYF.

V is TRBV5-1 and J is TRBJ2-1; TRBD1 aligns across 9 bases. From germline, CDR1 is SGHRS and CDR2 YFSETQ. J was trimmed by 9 bases and V by 0 bases; bases with no gene match: 13. The CDR3 contains 17 residues. The DNA of the CDR3 is TGCGCCAGCAGCTTGGCCCCGGACAGGGGTCTTGGGTCTGAGCAGTTCTTC. Translated, it gives CASSLAPDRGLGSEQFF.

As concerns this clone: The same CDR3 is also encoded by other DNA sequences in this sample. The V call is TRBV28, the J call TRBJ2-7, with D hard to call. The germline V and J ends were trimmed by 2 bases and 2 bases, with 7 bases remaining between them. CDR1 is MDHEN, CDR2 SYDVKM, per germline. The CDR3 spans 13 residues. CDR3 DNA sequence: TGTGCCAGCAGTTTACGGACGCCCTACGAGCAGTACTTC. Translating gives CASSLRTPYEQYF.

The CDR3 reads CASSLDPPSEQYF. CDR3 sequence (DNA): TGTGCCAGCAGCTTAGATCCCCCTAGCGAGCAGTACTTC. The chain is built from TRBV7-2 and TRBJ2-7; unclear D gene. V lost 1 base to trimming and J lost 6 bases, with 10 bases between them. Germline values: CDR1 SGHTA, CDR2 FQGNSA. This CDR3 contains 13 residues.

The chain uses TRBV11-3 and TRBJ2-7; unclear D gene. The ends were cut back, 0 bases at V and 7 bases at J, with 13 bases in the middle. Germline CDR1 and CDR2: SGHNT and YENEEA. This CDR3 spans 14 amino acids. The CDR3 here is CASSLDNTVGEQYF. CDR3 bases: TGTGCCAGCAGCTTAGATAATACGGTGGGGGAGCAGTACTTC.

This chain links TRBV2 with TRBJ1-1, with a weak D call TRBD1 (5 bases). Trimming stripped 3 bases from V and 4 bases from J, with 12 bases between. The CDR3 has 14 amino acids. Looked up from germline, CDR1 is SNHLY and CDR2 is FYNNEI. As DNA, the CDR3 is TGTGCCAGCAGTGAGGGGCAGGGATTCACTGAAGCTTTCTTT. It is translated as CASSEGQGFTEAFF.

This clone has only one observation. The chain uses TRBV5-1 and TRBJ2-1; D might be TRBD2 (7 bases). Germline-derived CDR1 and CDR2 are SGHRS and YFSETQ. V was cut by 0 bases and J by 8 bases, with 18 bases left in between. The CDR3 has 16 residues. The DNA of the CDR3 is TGCGCCAGCAGCTTGGCGGCGGGGGCGCTTGGGGATGAGCAGTTCTTC. It translates to CASSLAAGALGDEQFF.

This chain joins TRBV11-2 and TRBJ2-5; TRBD2 agrees at 10 bases. The CDR3 has 16 amino acids. The J segment lost 0 bases and the V segment lost 6 bases, leaving 7 bases of the junction unmatched. Germline V gene data show CDR1 as SGHAT and CDR2 as FQNNGV. CDR3 protein: CASSFLAGAYQETQYF. CDR3 bases: TGTGCCAGCAGTTTCCTAGCGGGGGCCTACCAAGAGACCCAGTACTTC.

This clone appeared a single time. This sample includes further DNA sequences coding for the same CDR3. The chain combines TRBV2 with TRBJ1-1; 8 bases are a match to TRBD1. Germline-derived CDR1 and CDR2 are SNHLY and FYNNEI. This CDR3 comprises 13 residues. The junction had 0 bases not matched to a gene; V was cut back by 6 bases and J by 0 bases. The chain's CDR3 is CASRGQVNTEAFF. CDR3 nucleotides: TGTGCCAGCAGGGGACAGGTGAACACTGAAGCTTTCTTT.

Only one count was recorded for this clone. CDR3 sequence reads: CASSFSGTKNTGELFF. As DNA, the CDR3 is TGTGCCAGCAGCTTTAGCGGGACCAAGAACACCGGGGAGCTGTTTTTT. The J gene is TRBJ2-2, the V gene TRBV13; 8 bases fit TRBD2. The J segment lost 1 base and the V segment lost 3 bases, leaving 4 bases of the junction unmatched. CDR3 length: 16 residues. The germline V gene encodes CDR1 PRHDT and CDR2 FYEKMQ (reference sequence).

The sample holds one count of this clone. The chain is built from TRBV2 and TRBJ1-5, with a tentative D call TRBD1 (6 bases). The CDR3 sequence is 14 residues long. The V end was cut by 4 bases, the J end by 10 bases, with 17 bases between. CDR1 is SNHLY and CDR2 is FYNNEI in the germline V gene. CDR3 nucleotides: TGTGCCAGCAGTGCAGGGGAGGGGGGGGTCCCCCAGCATTTT. Its protein is CASSAGEGGVPQHF.

The CDR3 coding sequence is TGCGCCAGCAGCCGGGACGTCAGAATAGAAAACTATGGCTACACCTTC. As protein: CASSRDVRIENYGYTF. The chain combines TRBV5-1 with TRBJ1-2, with D tentatively TRBD1 (5 bases). The CDR3 covers 16 residues. Germline CDR1 and CDR2: SGHRS and YFSETQ. The V and J ends lost 4 bases and 2 bases respectively, with 18 bases between them.

V and J are TRBV7-2 and TRBJ1-5; a weak D match, TRBD1 (5 bases). Trimming left V 5 bases short and J 3 bases short, with 14 bases between. The germline CDR1 and CDR2 sequences are SGHTA and FQGNSA. The CDR3 runs 15 residues. The CDR3 protein is CASSPGGLLNQPQHF. The CDR3 DNA reads TGTGCCAGCAGCCCGGGGGGACTCCTCAATCAGCCCCAGCATTTT. The whole variable domain, remainder taken from reference TRBV7-2 and TRBJ1-5, is GAGVSQSPSNKVTEKGKDVELRCDPISGHTALYWYRQSLGQGLEFLIYFQGNSAPDKSGLPSDRFSAERTGGSVSTLTIQRTQQEDSAVYLCASSPGGLLNQPQHFGDGTRLSIL.

This rearrangement joins TRBV7-2 to TRBJ1-4; D is perhaps TRBD1 (5 bases). Between the trimmed V and J ends, which lost 1 base and 8 bases, there was a span of 17 bases. CDR1 and CDR2 from the germline V gene are SGHTA and FQGNSA. The CDR3 is 16 residues long. The CDR3 DNA sequence: TGTGCCAGCAGCTTAGATAGGGGCGGTTTCGGGGAAAAACTGTTTTTT. Its protein is CASSLDRGGFGEKLFF.

J is TRBJ1-1 and V is TRBV25-1, with 7 bases matching TRBD1. The V gene end was trimmed by 11 bases and the J gene end by 0 bases; junction bases not matched to a gene: 6. The germline CDR1 and CDR2 sequences are MGHDK and SYGVNS. There are 13 residues in the CDR3. CDR3 bases: TGTGCCCGCTGGGACAGAATGAACACTGAAGCTTTCTTT. Its protein is CARWDRMNTEAFF.

The rearrangement links TRBV5-8 to TRBJ2-5, with TRBD1 matching over 9 bases. After removal of 5 bases from V and 5 bases from J, the junction contained 10 bases not matched to a gene. From germline, CDR1 is SGHTS and CDR2 YDEGEE. The CDR3 contains 15 residues. CDR3: CASSRPKTGGETQYF. CDR3 in DNA: TGTGCCAGCAGTCGGCCCAAGACAGGGGGTGAGACCCAGTACTTC.

The V and J genes are TRBV7-2 and TRBJ2-7; 9 nucleotides align to TRBD2. V lost 7 bases to trimming and J lost 0 bases; unmatched junction nucleotides: 13. The CDR3 has 17 residues. CDR1 and CDR2 (germline): SGHTA, FQGNSA. The CDR3 sequence is CASTRAVGLALSYEQYF. In DNA form, the CDR3 reads TGTGCCAGCACTAGGGCCGTCGGACTAGCGCTCTCCTACGAGCAGTACTTC.

The rearrangement uses TRBV25-1 and TRBJ2-3; D ambiguous. CDR1 is MGHDK, CDR2 SYGVNS, per germline. CDR3 size: 15 residues. Trimming pared 1 base from V and 0 bases from J, leaving 8 bases between. The DNA of the CDR3 is TGTGCCAGCAGTGAATGGGTTGGAAGCACAGATACGCAGTATTTT. Translating gives CASSEWVGSTDTQYF.